Listed below are T cell receptor beta chains from one sample, sequenced in a study of CD8 T cells in Susac syndrome. TCRdb re-called the immunoSEQ multiplex PCR reads through MiXCR, storing one row per CDR3 protein. The sample has some 65,000 distinct CDR3 sequences, about 94% seen once. The sequenced sample was CD8+ T cells from PBMCs. These receptors originate from a human donor with multiple sclerosis. CDR3s leave out the opening cysteine and the closing phenylalanine or tryptophan. D genes are given only for firm matches.

.	TRBV27	TRBJ2-3	ASSPTVGQNTDTQY
.	TRBV3-1	TRBJ2-3	ASSQDLGRNTDTQY
.	TRBV10-3	TRBJ2-7	AISDGDYEQY
TRBD1	TRBV13	TRBJ2-1	ASSRTGLNEQF
.	TRBV20-1	TRBJ2-7	SARDRKVPSSYEQY
.	TRBV19	TRBJ2-2	ASSSGDSGELF
.	TRBV27	TRBJ2-1	ASSFPGYNEQF
TRBD2	TRBV27	TRBJ2-7	ASQEVAGVDEQY
TRBD1	TRBV15	TRBJ2-6	ATSRGRTGETPGANVLT
.	TRBV27	TRBJ1-1	ASSAGYGNTEAF
TRBD1	TRBV9	TRBJ1-1	ASSVAPDRAMNTEAF
.	TRBV7-9	TRBJ1-1	ASVRGNTEAF
TRBD2	TRBV11-2	TRBJ2-1	ASSLIAGGDEQF
.	TRBV4-1	TRBJ2-7	ASKDVPDSYEQY
TRBD1	TRBV15	TRBJ1-2	ATSSRGYDGYT
TRBD2	TRBV10-3	TRBJ2-1	AISESHGGGAEYEQF
.	TRBV12-3/TRBV12-4	TRBJ2-7	ASSLSRAYEQY
.	TRBV7-9	TRBJ1-2	ASSVLSSPGGYT
.	TRBV29-1	TRBJ1-2	SVQGNYGYT
TRBD1	TRBV20-1	TRBJ2-7	SARDHRDRNPYEQY
TRBD2	TRBV6-5	TRBJ2-1	ASSYWGTSGINEQF
TRBD1	TRBV29-1	TRBJ2-3	SVEDWLRTGSTDTQY
.	TRBV4-1	TRBJ1-2	ASSGVGGSGYT
TRBD2	TRBV7-7	TRBJ2-3	ASSLEIAGVGPTDTQY
TRBD1	TRBV9	TRBJ1-2	ASSVEGPGQHYGYT
TRBD1	TRBV6-5	TRBJ1-3	ASSYRQGGNTIY
.	TRBV7-2	TRBJ2-7	ASSWDVGYEQY
.	TRBV30	TRBJ1-3	AYMTELAGNTIY
.	TRBV15	TRBJ2-1	ATSESDEGYDEQF
TRBD2	TRBV28	TRBJ2-2	ASSPFTSGQNTGELF
.	TRBV20-1	TRBJ2-7	SARASADYEQY
.	TRBV4-1	TRBJ2-7	ASSHKGGPSYEQY
.	TRBV9	TRBJ2-3	ASSDRGTLTDTQY
TRBD2	TRBV20-1	TRBJ2-7	SARDVGTSGTGWSGEQY
.	TRBV29-1	TRBJ2-1	SVPKGGVVQGEQF
TRBD1	TRBV12-3/TRBV12-4	TRBJ1-2	ASGSGGVYT
.	TRBV5-4	TRBJ2-5	ASGRETQY
TRBD2	TRBV28	TRBJ2-5	ASSLEIGTGGETQY
.	TRBV29-1	TRBJ1-2	SVEWGNYGYT
.	TRBV3-1	TRBJ2-7	ASAARDPYEQY
.	TRBV5-4	TRBJ2-2	ASSHPNTGELF
TRBD2	TRBV11-3	TRBJ2-1	ASSYGAGARDEQF
.	TRBV12-3/TRBV12-4	TRBJ2-7	ASSLSGTAYEQY
.	TRBV7-3	TRBJ1-6	ASSDEDTPIGNSPLH
.	TRBV4-1	TRBJ2-7	ASSQGGAGPSYEQY
.	TRBV4-1	TRBJ2-7	ASSQVPATAEQY
.	TRBV27	TRBJ1-5	ASSQGRGQPQH
TRBD2	TRBV29-1	TRBJ2-1	SVSGLVGNNEQF
.	TRBV11-2	TRBJ2-7	ASSPRQAYEQY
TRBD2	TRBV6-5	TRBJ2-1	ASSLAGETYNEQF
.	TRBV7-9	TRBJ2-3	ASSFQRAVRQGTDTQY
.	TRBV28	TRBJ2-3	ATSITDTQY
TRBD2	TRBV2	TRBJ2-3	ASTAGGVWDTDTQY